The 16 T cell receptor beta chains in this list originate from one sample, sequenced in a study of ipilimumab plus nivolumab after autologous stem cell transplantation. Profiling relied on immunoSEQ multiplex PCR, and the TCRdb table lists in-frame clones only, not all of them. Of some 87,000 clones in the sample, under 85% were seen once. The sample consisted of PBMCs, taken in a trial of ipilimumab plus nivolumab as post-transplant consolidation. The receptors derive from a male donor with diffuse large B-cell lymphoma.

The chain has TRBV5-1 and TRBJ2-7; 10 nucleotides line up with TRBD2. After removal of 6 bases from V and 5 bases from J, the junction contained 11 bases not matched to a gene. This CDR3 has 15 amino acids. Germline V gene sequence: CDR1 SGHRS, CDR2 YFSETQ. The CDR3 coding sequence is TGCGCCAGCACCGCCGAGCGGGGGGGCGTCGACGAGCAGTACTTC. As protein: CASTAERGGVDEQYF.

In DNA form, the CDR3 reads TGTGCCAGCAGTTACGATGGCGGCAGGGGGCGCGATGGCTACACCTTC. The encoded protein is CASSYDGGRGRDGYTF. The rearrangement joins TRBV6-5 to TRBJ1-2; 8 bases are a match to TRBD1. This CDR3 is built from 16 residues. The germline V gene has CDR1 MNHEY and CDR2 SVGAGI. Trimming took 2 bases from V and 6 from J; bases not matched to a gene: 11.

The chain joins TRBV27 to TRBJ2-7; either TRBD1 or TRBD2 may fit D (5 bases each). Germline values: CDR1 MNHEY, CDR2 SMNVEV (reference sequence). The CDR3 is 16 residues long. V was shortened by 3 bases and J by 5 bases, with 20 bases between the two germline ends. The CDR3 DNA is TGTGCCAGCAGTTTCAACGGGGACGCATCGTGGGACGAGCAGTACTTC. Translating it yields CASSFNGDASWDEQYF.

The rearrangement joins TRBV12-1 to TRBJ2-7; the listed D gene, TRBD2, was not tested against the DNA. TRBV12-1 is a recognized pseudogene. The CDR3 contains 14 residues. The CDR3 DNA reads as TGTGCCAGCAGCTTTACAGGAGGGGTCTACGAGCAGTACTTC. Residues: CASSFTGGVYEQYF.

The sample holds one count of this clone. The rearrangement joins TRBV6-1 to TRBJ2-3; D unresolved. CDR3 length: 14 residues. Germline CDR1 reads MNHNS; CDR2 reads SASEGT. The ends were cut back, 5 bases at V and 2 bases at J, with 11 bases in the middle. The CDR3 loop reads CASSLELVTDTQYF. The DNA for the CDR3 is TGTGCCAGCAGTTTGGAGTTAGTCACAGATACGCAGTATTTT.

This clone was seen just once. This sequence joins TRBV5-1 and TRBJ2-7, with 11 positions matching TRBD1. Trimming took 4 bases from V and 6 from J; bases not matched to a gene: 6. Germline V CDR1 and CDR2: SGHRS, YFSETQ. The CDR3 is 14 residues long. CDR3 DNA sequence: TGCGCCAGCAGCCCAGGGACAGGGGGGGGCGAGCAGTACTTC. It is translated as CASSPGTGGGEQYF.

This sequence joins TRBV7-2 and TRBJ1-1; perhaps TRBD1 as D (5 bases). Trimming removed 6 bases from V and 4 bases from J, with 12 bases in between. CDR3 length: 13 amino acids. Germline CDR1 and CDR2: SGHTA and FQGNSA. CDR3 DNA: TGTGCCAGCAGTCAGGTGGGGGGCACTGAAGCTTTCTTT. This sequence encodes CASSQVGGTEAFF.

This clone was observed a few times. This rearrangement joins TRBV5-1 to TRBJ2-1; 7 positions match TRBD2. Germline assignment: CDR1 SGHRS and CDR2 YFSETQ. V was pared by 0 bases and J by 5 bases, with 5 bases of the junction left unmatched. The CDR3 has 15 residues. Written as DNA, the CDR3 is TGCGCCAGCAGCTTGGTCGAGCGGGGAGACAATGAGCAGTTCTTC. This sequence encodes CASSLVERGDNEQFF. Full variable domain (remainder filled in from reference TRBV5-1 and TRBJ2-1): KAGVTQTPRYLIKTRGQQVTLSCSPISGHRSVSWYQQTPGQGLQFLFEYFSETQRNKGNFPGRFSGRQFSNSRSEMNVSTLELGDSALYLCASSLVERGDNEQFFGPGTRLTVL.

This clone was found once. V usage is TRBV2 and J usage is TRBJ2-7, with 9 bases aligning to TRBD1. CDR1 is SNHLY and CDR2 is FYNNEI in the germline V gene. There are 16 residues in the CDR3. V lost 5 bases to trimming and J lost 7 bases; unmatched junction nucleotides: 15. The CDR3 coding sequence is TGTGCCAGCAGTCCCCCTACAGGGGGCCCCCCCTCAGAGCAGTACTTC. This encodes CASSPPTGGPPSEQYF.

The chain carries TRBV7-8 and TRBJ1-2, with unresolved D. The CDR3 loop spans 15 amino acids. With 0 bases removed from V and 4 bases from J, the gap between germline ends came to 12 bases. Germline CDR1 SGHVS, CDR2 FQNEAQ. DNA for the CDR3: TGTGCCAGCAGCTTAGCCCACAGAGCCACCTATGGCTACACCTTC. Translation: CASSLAHRATYGYTF.

The V call is TRBV11-2, the J call TRBJ2-5; D might be TRBD2 (7 bases). CDR1 SGHAT and CDR2 FQNNGV come from the germline V gene. V was shortened by 4 bases and J by 5 bases, with 17 bases between the two germline ends. This CDR3 spans 15 amino acids. CDR3 nucleotides: TGTGCCAGCAGCTCGGGGGGCTCTTCTGTGGAGACCCAGTACTTC. The encoded protein is CASSSGGSSVETQYF.

This chain links TRBV2 with TRBJ2-5; D is unclear. CDR3 size: 15 residues. From germline, CDR1 is SNHLY and CDR2 FYNNEI. V lost 2 bases and J 1 base, leaving 11 bases between the germline ends. CDR3 bases: TGTGCCAGCAGTGAATTTTTAGAAATCCAAGAGACCCAGTACTTC. Protein: CASSEFLEIQETQYF.

The V and J genes are TRBV6-1 and TRBJ2-1, with 7 positions matching TRBD2. V gave up 0 bases and J gave up 7 bases; unmatched junction bases: 6. The CDR3 sequence is 15 residues long. Germline values: CDR1 MNHNS, CDR2 SASEGT. The CDR3 DNA sequence: TGTGCCAGCAGTGAAGCGCGGCGGGGGACGAATGAGCAGTTCTTC. This sequence encodes CASSEARRGTNEQFF.

The chain is built from TRBV18 and TRBJ1-5; perhaps TRBD1 as D (6 bases). Germline CDR1 KGHSH, CDR2 LQKENI. The CDR3 runs to 14 residues. V lost 5 bases, J lost 6 bases, and 14 bases lay in between. CDR3 coding DNA: TGTGCCAGCTCAAGCAGGGGCGGGAGTCAGCCCCAGCATTTT. The encoded protein is CASSSRGGSQPQHF.

This rearrangement joins TRBV9 to TRBJ2-3; D gene uncertain. The CDR3 contains 16 residues. V lost 4 bases and J 3 bases, leaving 18 bases between the germline ends. Germline-derived CDR1 and CDR2 are SGDLS and YYNGEE. DNA for the CDR3: TGTGCCAGCAGCCCCCCTTCGCATAAACGGACAGATACGCAGTATTTT. Translation: CASSPPSHKRTDTQYF.

V gene TRBV19 combines with J gene TRBJ1-5; TRBD1 matches 9 bases. The length of the CDR3 is 14 residues. J lost 7 bases, V lost 5 bases, and 6 bases had no gene match. The V gene's germline CDR1 is LNHDA and CDR2 SQIVND (reference sequence). The CDR3 loop is CASSYRTGDQPQHF. CDR3 DNA sequence: TGTGCCAGTAGTTATAGGACAGGGGACCAGCCCCAGCATTTT.